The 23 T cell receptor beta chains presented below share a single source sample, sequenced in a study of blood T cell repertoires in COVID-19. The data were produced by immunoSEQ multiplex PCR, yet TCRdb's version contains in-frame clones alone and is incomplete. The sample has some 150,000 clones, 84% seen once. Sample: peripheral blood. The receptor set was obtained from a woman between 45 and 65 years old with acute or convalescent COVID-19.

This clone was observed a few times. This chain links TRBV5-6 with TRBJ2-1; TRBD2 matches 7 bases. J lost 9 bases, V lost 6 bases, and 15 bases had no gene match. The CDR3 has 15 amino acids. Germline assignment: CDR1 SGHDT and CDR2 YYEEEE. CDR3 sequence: CASTRGEVRMGEQFF. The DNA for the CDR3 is TGTGCCAGCACCCGGGGGGAGGTTCGGATGGGTGAGCAGTTCTTC.

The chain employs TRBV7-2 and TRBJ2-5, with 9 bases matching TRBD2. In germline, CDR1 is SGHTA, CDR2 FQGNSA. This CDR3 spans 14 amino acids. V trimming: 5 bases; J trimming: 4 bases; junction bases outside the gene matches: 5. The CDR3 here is CASSRGGAPETQYF. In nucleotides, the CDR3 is TGTGCCAGCAGCCGCGGGGGGGCCCCAGAGACCCAGTACTTC.

The CDR3 coding sequence is TGTGCCAGCAGGATTTCCGGGACTAGCACCAATGAGCAGTTCTTC. Its protein product is CASRISGTSTNEQFF. The rearrangement joins TRBV6-5 to TRBJ2-1; 9 bases map to TRBD2. CDR3 length: 15 residues. J lost 6 bases, V lost 6 bases, and 9 bases had no gene match. Germline assignment: CDR1 MNHEY and CDR2 SVGAGI.

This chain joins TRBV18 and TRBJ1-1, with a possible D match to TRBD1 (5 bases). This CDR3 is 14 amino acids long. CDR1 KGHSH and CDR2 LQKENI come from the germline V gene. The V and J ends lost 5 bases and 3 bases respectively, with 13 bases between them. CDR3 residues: CASSWGVSDTEAFF. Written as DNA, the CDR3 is TGTGCCAGCTCATGGGGGGTCTCCGACACTGAAGCTTTCTTT. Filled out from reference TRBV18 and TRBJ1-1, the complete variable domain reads NAGVMQNPRHLVRRRGQEARLRCSPMKGHSHVYWYRQLPEEGLKFMVYLQKENIIDESGMPKERFSAEFPKEGPSILRIQQVVRGDSAAYFCASSWGVSDTEAFFGQGTRLTVV.

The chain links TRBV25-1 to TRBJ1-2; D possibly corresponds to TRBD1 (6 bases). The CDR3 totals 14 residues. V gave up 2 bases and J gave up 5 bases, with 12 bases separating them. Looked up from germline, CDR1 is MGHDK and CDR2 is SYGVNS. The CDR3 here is CASSETGGPYGYTF. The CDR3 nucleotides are TGTGCCAGCAGTGAAACCGGGGGGCCGTATGGCTACACCTTC.

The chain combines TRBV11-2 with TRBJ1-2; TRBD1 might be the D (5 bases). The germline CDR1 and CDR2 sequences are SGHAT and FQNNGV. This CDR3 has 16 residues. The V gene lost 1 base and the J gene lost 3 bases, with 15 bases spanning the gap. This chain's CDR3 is CASSLGGSGNHYGYTF. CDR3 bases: TGTGCCAGCAGCTTAGGGGGCAGCGGGAATCACTATGGCTACACCTTC.

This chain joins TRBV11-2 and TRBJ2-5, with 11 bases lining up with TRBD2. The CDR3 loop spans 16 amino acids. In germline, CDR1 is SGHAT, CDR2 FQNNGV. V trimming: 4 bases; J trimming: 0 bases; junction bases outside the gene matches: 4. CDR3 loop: CASSSGLAAYQETQYF. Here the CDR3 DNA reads TGTGCCAGCAGCTCGGGACTAGCGGCCTACCAAGAGACCCAGTACTTC. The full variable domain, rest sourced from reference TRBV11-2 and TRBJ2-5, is EAGVAQSPRYKIIEKRQSVAFWCNPISGHATLYWYQQILGQGPKLLIQFQNNGVVDDSQLPKDRFSAERLKGVDSTLKIQPAKLEDSAVYLCASSSGLAAYQETQYFGPGTRLLVL.

CDR3: CASSQDHRGENSPLHF. For the CDR3, the DNA is TGCGCCAGCAGCCAAGATCACCGCGGAGAGAATTCACCCCTCCACTTT. The chain uses TRBV4-3 and TRBJ1-6; D is unresolved. Between the trimmed V and J ends, which lost 0 bases and 7 bases, there was a span of 13 bases. The CDR3 runs 16 residues. Germline CDR1 LGHNA, CDR2 YSLEER.

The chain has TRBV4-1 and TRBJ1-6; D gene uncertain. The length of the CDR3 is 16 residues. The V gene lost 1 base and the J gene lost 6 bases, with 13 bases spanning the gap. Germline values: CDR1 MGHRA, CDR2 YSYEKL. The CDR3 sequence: CASSQGSQATNSPLHF. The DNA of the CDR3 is TGCGCCAGCAGCCAAGGTTCCCAGGCCACTAATTCACCCCTCCACTTT.

CDR3 bases: TGTGCCAGCAGCGAACTAACTAATGAAAAACTGTTTTTT. This gives the protein CASSELTNEKLFF. The gene calls are TRBV2 and TRBJ1-4; D is ambiguous. The CDR3 loop spans 13 amino acids. Per germline, CDR1 SNHLY and CDR2 FYNNEI. Trimming took off 6 bases at V and 1 base at J, with 6 bases between the two ends.

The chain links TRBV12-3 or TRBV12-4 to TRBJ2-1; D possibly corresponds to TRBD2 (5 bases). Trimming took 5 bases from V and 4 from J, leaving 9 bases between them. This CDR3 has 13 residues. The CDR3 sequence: CASSGSVYNEQFF. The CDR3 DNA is TGTGCCAGCAGTGGGAGCGTATACAATGAGCAGTTCTTC.

The CDR3 loop reads CASSEVPGGPTGELFF. The DNA for the CDR3 is TGTGCCAGCAGTGAAGTCCCGGGAGGGCCCACCGGGGAGCTGTTTTTT. The chain is built from TRBV2 and TRBJ2-2, with 8 bases matching TRBD2. The CDR3 is 16 amino acids. Germline lookup yields CDR1 SNHLY and CDR2 FYNNEI. The junction had 5 bases not matched to a gene; V was cut back by 1 base and J by 4 bases.

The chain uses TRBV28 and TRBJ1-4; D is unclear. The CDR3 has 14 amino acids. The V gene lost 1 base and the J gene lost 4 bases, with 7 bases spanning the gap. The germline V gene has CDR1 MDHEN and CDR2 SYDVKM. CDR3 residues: CASSLYRHNEKLFF. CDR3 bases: TGTGCCAGCAGTTTATACAGACATAATGAAAAACTGTTTTTT.

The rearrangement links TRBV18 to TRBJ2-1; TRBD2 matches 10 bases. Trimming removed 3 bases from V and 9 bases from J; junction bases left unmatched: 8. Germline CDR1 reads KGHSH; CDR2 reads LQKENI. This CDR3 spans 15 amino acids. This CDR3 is CASSPSLAGDSEQFF. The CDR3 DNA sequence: TGTGCCAGCTCACCCAGTCTAGCGGGAGATAGTGAGCAGTTCTTC. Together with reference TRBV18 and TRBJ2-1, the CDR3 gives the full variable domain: NAGVMQNPRHLVRRRGQEARLRCSPMKGHSHVYWYRQLPEEGLKFMVYLQKENIIDESGMPKERFSAEFPKEGPSILRIQQVVRGDSAAYFCASSPSLAGDSEQFFGPGTRLTVL.

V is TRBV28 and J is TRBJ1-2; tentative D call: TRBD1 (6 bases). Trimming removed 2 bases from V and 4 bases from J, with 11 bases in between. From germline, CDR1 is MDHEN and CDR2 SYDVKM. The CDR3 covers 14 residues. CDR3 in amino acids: CASSLPPGVYGYTF. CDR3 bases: TGTGCCAGCAGTTTACCCCCAGGGGTCTATGGCTACACCTTC.

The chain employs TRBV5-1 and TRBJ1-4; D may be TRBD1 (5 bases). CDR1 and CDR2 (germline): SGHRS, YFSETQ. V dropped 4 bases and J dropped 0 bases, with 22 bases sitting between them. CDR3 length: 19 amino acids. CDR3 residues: CASSPGTAALSSTNEKLFF. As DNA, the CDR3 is TGCGCCAGCAGCCCAGGGACTGCCGCACTTAGTTCAACTAATGAAAAACTGTTTTTT. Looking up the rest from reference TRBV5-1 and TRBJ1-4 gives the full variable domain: KAGVTQTPRYLIKTRGQQVTLSCSPISGHRSVSWYQQTPGQGLQFLFEYFSETQRNKGNFPGRFSGRQFSNSRSEMNVSTLELGDSALYLCASSPGTAALSSTNEKLFFGSGTQLSVL.

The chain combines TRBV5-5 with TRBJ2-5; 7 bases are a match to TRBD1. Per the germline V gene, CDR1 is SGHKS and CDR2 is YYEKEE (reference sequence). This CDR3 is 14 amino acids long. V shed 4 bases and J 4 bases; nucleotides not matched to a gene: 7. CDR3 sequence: CASSNLQGLETQYF. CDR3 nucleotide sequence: TGTGCCAGCAGCAACTTACAGGGGCTAGAGACCCAGTACTTC.

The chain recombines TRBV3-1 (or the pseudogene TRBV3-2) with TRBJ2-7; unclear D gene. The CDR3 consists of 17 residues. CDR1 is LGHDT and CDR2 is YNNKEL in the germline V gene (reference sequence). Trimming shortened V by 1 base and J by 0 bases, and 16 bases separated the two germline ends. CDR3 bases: TGTGCCAGCAGCCAAGGAAGGATAGAGCGCCACTCCTACGAGCAGTACTTC. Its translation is CASSQGRIERHSYEQYF.

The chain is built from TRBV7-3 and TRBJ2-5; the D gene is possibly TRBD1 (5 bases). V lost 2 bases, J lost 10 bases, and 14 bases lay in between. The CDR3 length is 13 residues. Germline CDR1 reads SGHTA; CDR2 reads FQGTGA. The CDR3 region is CASSLQQARFQYF. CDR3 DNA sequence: TGTGCCAGCAGCTTACAACAGGCAAGGTTCCAGTACTTC. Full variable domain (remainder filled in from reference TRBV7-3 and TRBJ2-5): GAGVSQTPSNKVTEKGKYVELRCDPISGHTALYWYRQSLGQGPEFLIYFQGTGAADDSGLPNDRFFAVRPEGSVSTLKIQRTERGDSAVYLCASSLQQARFQYFGPGTRLLVL.

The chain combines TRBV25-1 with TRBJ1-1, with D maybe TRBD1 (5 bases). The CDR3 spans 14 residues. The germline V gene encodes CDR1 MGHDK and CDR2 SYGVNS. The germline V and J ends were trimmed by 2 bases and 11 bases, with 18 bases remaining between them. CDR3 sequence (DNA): TGTGCCAGCAGTGAAATCCAGGGTAGTTTTGCCGCTTTCTTT. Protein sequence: CASSEIQGSFAAFF.

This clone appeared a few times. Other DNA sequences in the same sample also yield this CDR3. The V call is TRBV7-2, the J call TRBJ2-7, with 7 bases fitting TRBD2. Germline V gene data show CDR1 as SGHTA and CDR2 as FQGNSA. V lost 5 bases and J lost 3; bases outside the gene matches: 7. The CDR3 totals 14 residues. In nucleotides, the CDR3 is TGTGCCAGCAGCCCCCAGACTAGCAGCTACGAGCAGTACTTC. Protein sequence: CASSPQTSSYEQYF.

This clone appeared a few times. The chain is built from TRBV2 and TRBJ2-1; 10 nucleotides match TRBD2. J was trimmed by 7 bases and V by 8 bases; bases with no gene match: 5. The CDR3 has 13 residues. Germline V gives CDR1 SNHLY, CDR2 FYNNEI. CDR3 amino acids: CASEREGPNEQFF. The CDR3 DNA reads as TGTGCCAGCGAGCGGGAGGGCCCAAATGAGCAGTTCTTC.

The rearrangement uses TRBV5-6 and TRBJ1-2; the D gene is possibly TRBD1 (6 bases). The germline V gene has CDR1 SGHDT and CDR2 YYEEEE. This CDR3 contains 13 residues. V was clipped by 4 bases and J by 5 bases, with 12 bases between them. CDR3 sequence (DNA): TGTGCCAGCAGCCCTACAGGGAGATATGGCTACACCTTC. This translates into CASSPTGRYGYTF.